This is a list of T cell receptor beta chains from one sample in a study of shared clonotypes between healthy human individuals. The table came from immunoSEQ multiplex PCR; TCRdb's copy has only in-frame clones and leaves some out. The sample holds millions of clones; approximately 94% are singletons and the top ten take 1.1%. The sequenced sample consisted of naive CD8+ T cells sorted from blood. All receptors come from a man aged 18 to 30 in good health. Both conserved end residues are part of each CDR3. The D gene is left open where the match is weak. Clone size, where shown, is once, few, many, or a class for clones that have expanded.

d_call | j_call | clone_size | v_call | cdr3_nt | cdr3_aa
. | TRBJ1-5 | . | TRBV19 | TGTGCCAGTAGTATTTATGGGAATCAGCCCCAGCATTTT | CASSIYGNQPQHF
TRBD1 | TRBJ2-5 | . | TRBV6-5 | TGTGCCAGCAGCCCTCCCGGACAGGGTGGGGAGACCCAGTACTTC | CASSPPGQGGETQYF
. | TRBJ1-5 | few | TRBV7-2 | TGTGCCAGCAGTCTTACTGGACTGAGCAATCAGCCCCAGCATTTT | CASSLTGLSNQPQHF
. | TRBJ2-1 | . | TRBV19 | TGTGCCAGTAACGAGGGAGGCGGGGATGAGCAGTTCTTC | CASNEGGGDEQFF
TRBD2 | TRBJ2-1 | . | TRBV4-2 | TGTGCCAGCAGCCTTCTAGCGGGGGGCCACAATGAGCAGTTCTTC | CASSLLAGGHNEQFF
. | TRBJ2-7 | . | TRBV7-9 | TGTGCCAGCAGCCTATCTGGACAGTCCTACGAGCAGTACTTC | CASSLSGQSYEQYF
. | TRBJ2-1 | . | TRBV29-1 | TGCAGCCCCGTAGCGATTGGGGAACAGGGCGATGAGCAGTTCTTC | CSPVAIGEQGDEQFF
TRBD2 | TRBJ2-5 | . | TRBV27 | TGTGCCAGCAGGGCGACTAGCGGGGACCAGTACTTC | CASRATSGDQYF
. | TRBJ2-7 | . | TRBV4-3 | TGCGCCAGCAGCCAAGTTCTGGGAAGCTCCTACGAGCAGTACTTC | CASSQVLGSSYEQYF
. | TRBJ1-3 | . | TRBV5-1 | TGCGCCAGCAGCTATACAGGGTCCTCTGGAAACACCATATATTTT | CASSYTGSSGNTIYF
. | TRBJ2-1 | . | TRBV25-1 | TGTGCCAGCAGTGAATTTATGGATGAGCAGTTCTTC | CASSEFMDEQFF